The clone carrying this TCR beta chain occurred once. The antigen is unknown. Germline CDR1 reads SEHNR; CDR2 reads FQNEAQ (reference sequence). The CDR3 is made up of 13 amino acids. The V gene lost 0 bases and the J gene lost 6 bases, with 8 bases spanning the gap. This sample is part of a study of Ad26.COV2.S vaccination and SARS-CoV-2 variants. General study results and limits: There was a possibility that the TCR breadth and depth analyses underestimated total T cell responses.

Assay: immunoSEQ multiplex PCR; the TCRdb copy retains only in-frame clones and omits some. The table records some 370,000 clones, about four fifths of them present only once. Treatment noted: some 20 received Ad26.COV2.S at low or high dose, single or two shots; about 5 received placebo; per-sample allocation not given. Sample collection was performed on day 63 after the first vaccine or placebo injection. It was an adult aged 18-55 years in Boston who was the donor. This chain joins TRBV7-9 and TRBJ2-5; no clear D. The sequence derives from a person aged 18-60 years who received the Ad26.COV2.S COVID-19 vaccine or a placebo. Sequences were derived from peripheral blood, sampled in a trial of Ad26.COV2.S vaccine versus placebo. This chain's CDR3 is CASSLALGKTQYF. For the CDR3, the DNA is TGTGCCAGCAGCTTAGCCCTCGGAAAGACCCAGTACTTC. Drawing the rest from reference TRBV7-9 and TRBJ2-5, the complete variable domain is DTGVSQNPRHKITKRGQNVTFRCDPISEHNRLYWYRQTLGQGPEFLTYFQNEAQLEKSRLLSDRFSAERPKGSFSTLEIQRTEQGDSAMYLCASSLALGKTQYFGPGTRLLVL.